A single sample gave rise to the 27 T cell receptor beta chains below, sequenced in a study of STAT5B mutations in CD4+ large granular lymphocyte leukemia. Only in-frame clones appear in the TCRdb table, and some are missing; sequencing was by immunoSEQ multiplex PCR. The sample records 23,000 or so clones, about 78% being singletons. The material sequenced was CD4+ T cells from blood buffy coats. Source of these receptors: a human donor in good health.

This clone has just one count. The chain's CDR3 is CASSDGRGAGRTDTQYF. The DNA of the CDR3 is TGTGCCAGCAGTGATGGGCGGGGGGCCGGTAGAACAGATACGCAGTATTTT. The chain uses TRBV2 and TRBJ2-3; 8 bases fit TRBD2. Germline CDR1 SNHLY, CDR2 FYNNEI. V lost 3 bases and J lost 3; bases outside the gene matches: 11. The CDR3 spans 17 residues.

The genes are TRBV7-2 and TRBJ2-1, with TRBD2 matching 7 bases. CDR3 size: 13 residues. V lost 6 bases to trimming and J lost 5 bases; unmatched junction nucleotides: 4. The germline CDR1 and CDR2 sequences are SGHTA and FQGNSA. CDR3 DNA sequence: TGTGCCAGCAGTTGGGGGGGAAACAATGAGCAGTTCTTC. This codes for CASSWGGNNEQFF.

The CDR3 bases are TGTGCCAGCAGTTACTCTATTTTCCAGAGCTCCTACGAGCAGTACTTC. This encodes CASSYSIFQSSYEQYF. The genes are TRBV6-5 and TRBJ2-7; D is unresolved. The CDR3 consists of 16 residues. The germline V gene has CDR1 MNHEY and CDR2 SVGAGI. The V and J ends lost 0 bases and 0 bases respectively, with 12 bases between them.

The chain employs TRBV2 and TRBJ1-1; D gene ambiguous. Trimming left V 4 bases short and J 5 bases short, with 17 bases between. This CDR3 is built from 15 residues. Looked up from germline, CDR1 is SNHLY and CDR2 is FYNNEI. CDR3 nucleotide sequence: TGTGCCAGCAGTGCAGAAGTGGGTAAGATGACTGAAGCTTTCTTT. Translation gives CASSAEVGKMTEAFF.

In DNA form, the CDR3 reads TGCGCCAGCAGCTTGGTAGGGATCTCCTACGAGCAGTACTTC. Protein product: CASSLVGISYEQYF. This chain connects TRBV5-1 to TRBJ2-7; no reliable D call. Germline-derived CDR1 and CDR2 are SGHRS and YFSETQ. V dropped 0 bases and J dropped 0 bases, with 7 bases sitting between them. The CDR3 covers 14 residues.

This clone was found a few times. The chain couples TRBV19 to TRBJ1-1; 12 bases fit TRBD1. Germline lookup yields CDR1 LNHDA and CDR2 SQIVND (reference sequence). This CDR3 contains 16 residues. With V trimmed by 8 bases and J by 1 base, 8 bases remained unmatched. DNA for the CDR3: TGTGCCAGTGGAACGGGACAGGGGGCCGGGAACACTGAAGCTTTCTTT. The encoded protein is CASGTGQGAGNTEAFF.

This chain links TRBV5-1 with TRBJ1-1, with D possibly TRBD1 on 5 matching bases. Trimming stripped 2 bases from V and 3 bases from J, with 8 bases between. The germline V gene encodes CDR1 SGHRS and CDR2 YFSETQ. The CDR3 runs 13 residues. CDR3 in DNA: TGCGCCAGCAGCTTAACAGGACACACTGAAGCTTTCTTT. Protein sequence: CASSLTGHTEAFF.

The rearrangement links TRBV28 to TRBJ2-7; the match to TRBD1 covers 8 bases. The J segment lost 3 bases and the V segment lost 4 bases, leaving 5 bases of the junction unmatched. The CDR3 spans 14 residues. Germline CDR1 MDHEN, CDR2 SYDVKM. The CDR3 DNA reads TGTGCCAGCAGTTCCGGGACAGGAGACTACGAGCAGTACTTC. Residues: CASSSGTGDYEQYF.

This chain connects TRBV5-1 to TRBJ2-7, with TRBD2 as a possible D gene (6 bases). The V gene's germline CDR1 is SGHRS and CDR2 YFSETQ. V was clipped by 0 bases and J by 6 bases, with 16 bases between them. CDR3 length: 15 residues. The CDR3 DNA reads TGCGCCAGCAGCTTGGATGGCCTGGGGGGTGGCGAGCAGTACTTC. This encodes CASSLDGLGGGEQYF.

The V and J genes are TRBV7-2 and TRBJ2-7; perhaps TRBD1 as D (6 bases). V dropped 5 bases and J dropped 5 bases, with 16 bases sitting between them. This CDR3 has 14 amino acids. CDR1 and CDR2 from the germline V gene are SGHTA and FQGNSA. In DNA form, the CDR3 reads TGTGCCAGCAGCCAGGGGCTGCTTAAGGACGAGCAGTACTTC. It translates to CASSQGLLKDEQYF.

The genes are TRBV19 and TRBJ1-6, with a possible D match to TRBD1 (5 bases). Germline CDR1 LNHDA, CDR2 SQIVND (reference sequence). V was clipped by 10 bases and J by 1 base, with 11 bases between them. The CDR3 totals 14 residues. The CDR3, as DNA: TGTGCCACCGTCGACAGTTCCTATAATTCACCCCTCCACTTT. This codes for CATVDSSYNSPLHF. Complete variable domain (other parts from reference TRBV19 and TRBJ1-6): DGGITQSPKYLFRKEGQNVTLSCEQNLNHDAMYWYRQDPGQGLRLIYYSQIVNDFQKGDIAEGYSVSREKKESFPLTVTSAQKNPTAFYLCATVDSSYNSPLHFGNGTRLTVT.

In nucleotides, the CDR3 is TGTGCCAGCAGCTTTGGGAGCTCTGGGGCCAACGTCCTGACTTTC. Protein sequence: CASSFGSSGANVLTF. The V call is TRBV7-9, the J call TRBJ2-6; a possible D gene is TRBD2 (5 bases). The germline V gene encodes CDR1 SEHNR and CDR2 FQNEAQ (reference sequence). The V gene lost 3 bases and the J gene lost 0 bases, with 6 bases spanning the gap. The length of the CDR3 is 15 residues.

The rearrangement uses TRBV6-1 and TRBJ1-5; D gene uncertain. Germline CDR1 and CDR2: MNHNS and SASEGT. CDR3 length: 12 residues. Trimming left V 7 bases short and J 2 bases short, with 6 bases between. CDR3 in DNA: TGTGCCAGCATGATTGGCAATCAGCCCCAGCATTTT. It yields the protein CASMIGNQPQHF.

The CDR3 DNA sequence: TGTGCCAGCAGTCACCGGGATTTCAACACTGAAGCTTTCTTT. Translating it yields CASSHRDFNTEAFF. The genes are TRBV6-6 and TRBJ1-1; D not resolved. Trimming cost V 5 bases and J 2 bases, with 12 bases left between them. The germline V gene has CDR1 MNHNY and CDR2 SVGAGI (reference sequence). CDR3 length equals 14 residues.

V gene TRBV6-6 combines with J gene TRBJ1-2; the D gene is possibly TRBD1 (5 bases). This CDR3 region has 12 residues. Trimming stripped 2 bases from V and 6 bases from J, with 7 bases between. Germline V gives CDR1 MNHNY, CDR2 SVGAGI (reference sequence). CDR3 residues: CASSYGDDGYTF. The CDR3 DNA follows: TGTGCCAGCAGTTACGGGGACGATGGCTACACCTTC.

Worth noting for this clone: Distinct nucleotide sequences in the sample also encode this CDR3. The chain links TRBV27 to TRBJ2-7; TRBD2 agrees at 12 bases. V lost 6 bases and J lost 2; bases outside the gene matches: 5. The CDR3 is made up of 15 amino acids. Germline-derived CDR1 and CDR2 are MNHEY and SMNVEV (reference sequence). CDR3 region: CASSQGLAGPYEQYF. In DNA, the CDR3 is TGTGCCAGCAGCCAAGGACTAGCGGGGCCCTACGAGCAGTACTTC.

The V call is TRBV5-5, the J call TRBJ1-5; 8 bases line up with TRBD1. Trimming cost V 4 bases and J 11 bases; bases outside gene matches: 14. CDR3 length: 15 amino acids. Germline CDR1 and CDR2: SGHKS and YYEKEE (reference sequence). The CDR3 DNA reads TGTGCCAGCAGCATGAACAGCGACAGGGGATTGACCCAGCATTTT. The encoded protein is CASSMNSDRGLTQHF.

This rearrangement joins TRBV7-9 to TRBJ2-5; tentative D call: TRBD1 (6 bases). The DNA matches TRBJ2-7 better at its end, which makes the J call doubtful. This CDR3 spans 13 amino acids. The germline gives CDR1 SEHNR, CDR2 FQNEAQ (reference sequence). CDR3 in amino acids: CASGTGRAYEQYF. The CDR3 DNA sequence: TGTGCCAGCGGTACAGGGCGTGCTTACGAGCAGTACTTC.

The chain recombines TRBV6-6 with TRBJ1-1, with a weak D call TRBD1 (5 bases). V lost 2 bases and J 1 base, leaving 5 bases between the germline ends. Germline CDR1 is MNHNY and CDR2 is SVGAGI (reference sequence). The CDR3 runs 13 residues. CDR3 protein: CASSYGGNTEAFF. The DNA of the CDR3 is TGTGCCAGCAGTTACGGGGGGAACACTGAAGCTTTCTTT.

This clone occurred a few times. This chain joins TRBV5-1 and TRBJ2-1; perhaps D is TRBD1 or TRBD2 (8 bases each). The length of the CDR3 is 14 residues. V was shortened by 9 bases and J by 8 bases, with 21 bases between the two germline ends. From germline, CDR1 is SGHRS and CDR2 YFSETQ. CDR3 DNA: TGCGCCACCGGACAGGGAGGGCGGGGGGATGAGCAGTTCTTC. Translating it yields CATGQGGRGDEQFF.

The chain carries TRBV7-2 and TRBJ1-1; no clear D. V was clipped by 4 bases and J by 1 base, with 7 bases between them. CDR1 SGHTA and CDR2 FQGNSA come from the germline V gene. The CDR3 is made up of 13 amino acids. This CDR3 is CASSSDGNTEAFF. For the CDR3, the DNA is TGTGCCAGCAGCTCGGACGGGAACACTGAAGCTTTCTTT.

The CDR3 DNA reads as TGTGCCAGCAGCTCCTACACCGGGGAGCTGTTTTTT. Translation: CASSSYTGELFF. This sequence joins TRBV7-6 and TRBJ2-2; D remains ambiguous. Germline V CDR1 and CDR2: SGHVS, FNYEAQ. Trimming took off 4 bases at V and 3 bases at J, with 3 bases between the two ends. The CDR3 length is 12 residues.

The V gene is TRBV9, the J gene TRBJ2-7; the D call may be TRBD1 or TRBD2 (5 bases each). V lost 0 bases to trimming and J lost 5 bases, with 12 bases between them. Germline V lookup: CDR1 SGDLS, CDR2 YYNGEE. The CDR3 is 14 residues long. The CDR3 spells CASSVAGQRDEQYF. CDR3 DNA: TGTGCCAGCAGCGTAGCGGGGCAGCGCGACGAGCAGTACTTC. The whole variable domain, remainder taken from reference TRBV9 and TRBJ2-7, is DSGVTQTPKHLITATGQRVTLRCSPRSGDLSVYWYQQSLDQGLQFLIQYYNGEERAKGNILERFSAQQFPDLHSELNLSSLELGDSALYFCASSVAGQRDEQYFGPGTRLTVT.

The chain carries TRBV5-8 and TRBJ1-5, with D possibly TRBD1 on 5 matching bases. Looked up from germline, CDR1 is SGHTS and CDR2 is YDEGEE. The CDR3 runs to 14 residues. V lost 1 base to trimming and J lost 7 bases, with 12 bases between them. This chain's CDR3 is CASSLSGPRQPQHF. In DNA, the CDR3 is TGTGCCAGCAGCTTGTCGGGGCCGCGGCAGCCCCAGCATTTT.

This clone has just one count. The rearrangement uses TRBV7-8 and TRBJ2-1; 7 bases line up with TRBD1. Per the germline V gene, CDR1 is SGHVS and CDR2 is FQNEAQ. The CDR3 runs 15 residues. V was pared by 1 base and J by 0 bases, with 0 bases of the junction left unmatched. CDR3 in amino acids: CASSLGDSSYNEQFF. The CDR3 nucleotides read TGTGCCAGCAGCTTAGGGGACAGCTCCTACAATGAGCAGTTCTTC.

CDR3 DNA sequence: TGTGCCAGCAGGTCGGACAGGGCGTCCTACAATGAGCAGTTCTTC. Translated, it gives CASRSDRASYNEQFF. The rearrangement links TRBV2 to TRBJ2-1, with TRBD1 matching over 8 bases. The germline CDR1 and CDR2 sequences are SNHLY and FYNNEI. J was trimmed by 1 base and V by 6 bases; bases with no gene match: 5. This CDR3 spans 15 amino acids.

The chain couples TRBV2 to TRBJ1-2; 8 bases are shared with TRBD1. J lost 4 bases, V lost 6 bases, and 10 bases had no gene match. Germline V gives CDR1 SNHLY, CDR2 FYNNEI. The CDR3 is 15 residues long. The CDR3 nucleotides are TGTGCCAGCAGGGCAGACAGGGGTATCAGCTATGGCTACACCTTC. Residues: CASRADRGISYGYTF.